This TCR beta chain was found in a study of control samples from healthy donors and cancer patients (dated by TCRdb to the early 2020s). As for this clone: Its binding antigen is unknown. There are no base qualities to consult, and no much larger clone falls within one base. This CDR3 is also generated by other DNA sequences in the sample.

Receptor amplification or capture employed the immunoSEQ multiplex PCR assay. TCRdb retrieved this table from immuneACCESS and kept in-frame rearrangements only. Not all clones are present; in checked studies, unresolved V genes account for under half, and no reason is known for the remainder. Present in this sample are more than 95,000 clones, around 87% of which were seen just once. The ten most abundant clones make up over 2.5% of the sample. Reading the germline V gene (reference sequence) gives CDR1 DFQATT and CDR2 SNEGSKA. At the junction V is shortened by 3 bases and J by 3 bases, with 9 bases in between. Including the terminal cysteine and phenylalanine, the CDR3 comprises 13 residues. The only DNA kept is the CDR3, 39 bases in frame from the first base.

The clonotype comes from a man aged 55 to 70 in good health. The sequencing sample was made of blood. The chain employs TRBV20-1 and TRBJ1-5; the D gene assignment is ambiguous. The CDR3 here reads CSASSDFNQPQHF. At the DNA level, the sequence is TGCAGTGCTAGTTCCGACTTCAATCAGCCCCAGCATTTT.